This T cell receptor (beta chain) emerged from a study of beta chain features in type 1 diabetes. Of the isolated RNA, all was reverse transcribed, and so the sequenced material was expressed TCRB transcripts. Sequencing was performed with immunoSEQ multiplex PCR; in TCRdb, only in-frame clones are kept and a portion is missing. The table has 900,000 or so clones, roughly a sixth seen once. Findings of the study overall: The similarity of naive, central memory and Treg TCRB repertoires appeared greater among patients than among healthy donors.

Isolation of CD4+ naive, central memory, regulatory and stem cell-like memory cells was achieved by sorting via CD45RO/CCR7/CD25/CD127/CD95/CD27. Trimming left V 3 bases short and J 7 bases short, with 15 bases between. The CDR3 has 13 amino acids. Per germline, CDR1 SQVTM and CDR2 ANQGSEA. This clone was counted only a few times. The antigen is undetermined. Sequenced: naive CD4+ T cells from blood. The TCR comes from a young woman in good health. V and J are TRBV29-1 and TRBJ2-5; D tentatively reads TRBD1 or TRBD2 (5 bases each). The CDR3 nucleotides read TGCAGCGTTGAGGGGGTGCTAGTAGGGACCCAGTACTTC. Translation gives CSVEGVLVGTQYF.